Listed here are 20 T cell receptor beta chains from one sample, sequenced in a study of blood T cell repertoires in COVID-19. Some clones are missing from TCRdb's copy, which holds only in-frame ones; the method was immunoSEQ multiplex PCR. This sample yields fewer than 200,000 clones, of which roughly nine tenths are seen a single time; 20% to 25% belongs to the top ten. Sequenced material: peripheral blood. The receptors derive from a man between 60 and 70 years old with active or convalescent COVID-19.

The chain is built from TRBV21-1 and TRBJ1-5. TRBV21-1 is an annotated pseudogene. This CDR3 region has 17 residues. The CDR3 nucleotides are TGTGCCAGCAGCAAAGGAGGGCGACCACGCGGGTATCAGCCCCAGCATTTT. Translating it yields CASSKGGRPRGYQPQHF.

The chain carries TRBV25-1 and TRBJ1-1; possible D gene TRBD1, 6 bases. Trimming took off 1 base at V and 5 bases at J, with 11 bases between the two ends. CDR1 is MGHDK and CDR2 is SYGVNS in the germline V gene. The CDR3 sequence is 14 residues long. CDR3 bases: TGTGCCAGCAGTGAATCGGACAGCCTAACTGAAGCTTTCTTT. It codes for CASSESDSLTEAFF.

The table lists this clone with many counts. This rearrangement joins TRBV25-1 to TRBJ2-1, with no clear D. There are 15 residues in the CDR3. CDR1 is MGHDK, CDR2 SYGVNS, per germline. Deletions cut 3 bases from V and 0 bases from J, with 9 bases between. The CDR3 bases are TGTGCCAGCAGTGATTCCTACGGCTCCTACAATGAGCAGTTCTTC. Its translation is CASSDSYGSYNEQFF. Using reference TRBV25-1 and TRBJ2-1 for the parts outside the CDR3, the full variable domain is EADIYQTPRYLVIGTGKKITLECSQTMGHDKMYWYQQDPGMELHLIHYSYGVNSTEKGDLSSESTVSRIRTEHFPLTLESARPSHTSQYLCASSDSYGSYNEQFFGPGTRLTVL.

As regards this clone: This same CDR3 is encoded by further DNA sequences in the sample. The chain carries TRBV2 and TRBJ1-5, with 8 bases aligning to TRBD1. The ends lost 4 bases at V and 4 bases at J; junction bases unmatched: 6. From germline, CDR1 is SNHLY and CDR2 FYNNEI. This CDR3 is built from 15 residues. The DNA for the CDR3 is TGTGCCAGCAGTGGAGACAGGGGCGGGAATCAGCCCCAGCATTTT. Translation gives CASSGDRGGNQPQHF.

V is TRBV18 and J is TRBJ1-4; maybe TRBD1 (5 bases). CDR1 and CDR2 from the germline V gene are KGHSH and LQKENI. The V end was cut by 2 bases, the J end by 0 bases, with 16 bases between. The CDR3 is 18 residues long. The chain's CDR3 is CASSPNREGTATNEKLFF. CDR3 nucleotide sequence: TGTGCCAGCTCACCAAATCGGGAAGGGACTGCAACTAATGAAAAACTGTTTTTT.

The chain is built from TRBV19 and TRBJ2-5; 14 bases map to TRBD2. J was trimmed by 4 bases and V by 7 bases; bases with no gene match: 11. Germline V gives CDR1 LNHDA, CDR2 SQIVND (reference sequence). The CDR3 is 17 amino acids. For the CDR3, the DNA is TGTGCCAGTACCACACGTTGGACTAGCGGGGGGACAGAGACCCAGTACTTC. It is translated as CASTTRWTSGGTETQYF.

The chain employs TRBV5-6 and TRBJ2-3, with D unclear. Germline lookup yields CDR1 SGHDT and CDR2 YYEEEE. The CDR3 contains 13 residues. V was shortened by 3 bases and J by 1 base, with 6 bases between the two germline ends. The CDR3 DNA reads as TGTGCCAGCAGCTCCTCAGGCACAGATACGCAGTATTTT. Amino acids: CASSSSGTDTQYF.

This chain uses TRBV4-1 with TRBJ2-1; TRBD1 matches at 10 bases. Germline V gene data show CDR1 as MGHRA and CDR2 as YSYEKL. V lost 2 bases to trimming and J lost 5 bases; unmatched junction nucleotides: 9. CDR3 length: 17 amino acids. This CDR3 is CASSQPYRDRGNNEQFF. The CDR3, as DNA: TGCGCCAGCAGCCAACCTTACCGGGACAGGGGTAACAATGAGCAGTTCTTC.

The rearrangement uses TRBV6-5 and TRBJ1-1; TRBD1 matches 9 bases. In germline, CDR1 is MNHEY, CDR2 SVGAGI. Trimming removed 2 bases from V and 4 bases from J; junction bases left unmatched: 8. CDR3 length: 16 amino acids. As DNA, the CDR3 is TGTGCCAGCAGTTACGGGAACAGGGGGCAGGGCACTGAAGCTTTCTTT. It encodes CASSYGNRGQGTEAFF.

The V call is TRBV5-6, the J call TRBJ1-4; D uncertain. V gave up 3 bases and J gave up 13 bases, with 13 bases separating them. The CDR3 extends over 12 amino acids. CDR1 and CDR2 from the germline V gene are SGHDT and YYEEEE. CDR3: CASSYGGVRLFF. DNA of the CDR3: TGTGCCAGCAGCTACGGCGGGGTAAGACTGTTTTTT.

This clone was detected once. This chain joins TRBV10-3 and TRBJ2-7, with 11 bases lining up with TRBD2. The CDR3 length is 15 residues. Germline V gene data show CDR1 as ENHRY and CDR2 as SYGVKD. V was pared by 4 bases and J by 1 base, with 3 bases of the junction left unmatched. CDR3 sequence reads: CAISGRLAGSYEQYF. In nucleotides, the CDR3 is TGTGCCATCAGTGGCAGACTAGCGGGATCCTACGAGCAGTACTTC.

CDR3 loop: CASSETGLDTLGVVGTQYF. Here the CDR3 DNA reads TGTGCCAGCAGTGAAACCGGACTAGATACGTTAGGTGTGGTAGGTACGCAGTATTTT. The rearrangement uses TRBV6-4 and TRBJ2-3; 7 nucleotides align to TRBD2. In germline, CDR1 is MRHNA, CDR2 SNTAGT. The CDR3 loop spans 19 amino acids. The junction had 23 bases not matched to a gene; V was cut back by 3 bases and J by 8 bases.

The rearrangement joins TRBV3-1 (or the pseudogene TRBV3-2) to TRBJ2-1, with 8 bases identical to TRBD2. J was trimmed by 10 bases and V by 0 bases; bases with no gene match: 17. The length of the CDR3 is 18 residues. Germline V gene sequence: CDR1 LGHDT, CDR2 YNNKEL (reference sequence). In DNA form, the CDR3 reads TGTGCCAGCAGCCAAGATGGGTTCGGGACTAGGGGGGGTAGGGAGCAGTTCTTC. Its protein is CASSQDGFGTRGGREQFF.

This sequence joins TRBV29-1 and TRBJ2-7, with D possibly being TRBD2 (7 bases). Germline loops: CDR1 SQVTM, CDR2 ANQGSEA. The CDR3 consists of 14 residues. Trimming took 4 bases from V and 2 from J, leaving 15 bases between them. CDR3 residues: CSVGGGLGAYEQYF. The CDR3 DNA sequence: TGCAGCGTTGGGGGGGGCCTCGGGGCCTACGAGCAGTACTTC.

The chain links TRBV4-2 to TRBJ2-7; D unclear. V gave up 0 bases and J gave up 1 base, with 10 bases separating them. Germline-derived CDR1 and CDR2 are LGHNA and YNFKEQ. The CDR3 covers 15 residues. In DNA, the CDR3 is TGTGCCAGCAGCCAAGATCTCGGCGGATCCTACGAGCAGTACTTC. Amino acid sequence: CASSQDLGGSYEQYF.

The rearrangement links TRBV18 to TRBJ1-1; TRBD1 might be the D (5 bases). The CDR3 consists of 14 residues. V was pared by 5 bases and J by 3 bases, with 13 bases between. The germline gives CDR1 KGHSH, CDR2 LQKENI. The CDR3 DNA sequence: TGTGCCAGCTCAGGGACTCAGGGAGACACTGAAGCTTTCTTT. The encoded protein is CASSGTQGDTEAFF.

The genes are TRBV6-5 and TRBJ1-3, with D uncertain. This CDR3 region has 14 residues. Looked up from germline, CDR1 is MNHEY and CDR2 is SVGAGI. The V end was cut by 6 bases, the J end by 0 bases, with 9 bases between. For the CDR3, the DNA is TGTGCCAGCAGGCCACAGTACTCTGGAAACACCATATATTTT. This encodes CASRPQYSGNTIYF.

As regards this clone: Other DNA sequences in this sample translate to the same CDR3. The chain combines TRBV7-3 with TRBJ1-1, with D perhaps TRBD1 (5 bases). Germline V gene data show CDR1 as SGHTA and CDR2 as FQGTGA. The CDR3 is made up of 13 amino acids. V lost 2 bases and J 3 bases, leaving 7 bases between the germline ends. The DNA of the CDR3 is TGTGCCAGCAGCTTACTGACAGACACTGAAGCTTTCTTT. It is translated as CASSLLTDTEAFF.

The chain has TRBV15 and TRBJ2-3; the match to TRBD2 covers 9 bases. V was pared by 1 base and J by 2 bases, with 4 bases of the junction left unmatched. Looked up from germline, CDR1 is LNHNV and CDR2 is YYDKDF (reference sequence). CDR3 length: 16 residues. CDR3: CATSRVSGGNTDTQYF. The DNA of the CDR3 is TGTGCCACCAGCAGAGTTAGCGGGGGAAACACAGATACGCAGTATTTT.

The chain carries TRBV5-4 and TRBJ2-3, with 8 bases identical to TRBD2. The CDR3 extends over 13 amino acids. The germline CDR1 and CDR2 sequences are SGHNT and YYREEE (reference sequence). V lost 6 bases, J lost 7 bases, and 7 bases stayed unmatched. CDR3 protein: CASTPGGRYTQYF. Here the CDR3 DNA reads TGTGCCAGCACTCCGGGGGGGCGGTATACGCAGTATTTT. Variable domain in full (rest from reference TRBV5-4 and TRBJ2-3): ETGVTQSPTHLIKTRGQQVTLRCSSQSGHNTVSWYQQALGQGPQFIFQYYREEENGRGNFPPRFSGLQFPNYSSELNVNALELDDSALYLCASTPGGRYTQYFGPGTRLTVL.